This T cell receptor beta chain was recovered during a study of cytotoxic CD8 clonotypes in ibrutinib-treated CLL. About the research overall: Averaging across samples gave about 230,000 productive templates and tens of thousands of productive rearrangements.

The method was immunoSEQ multiplex PCR; TCRdb's version includes in-frame clones alone and lacks a portion of them. The sample holds some 200,000 clones; approximately 75% are singletons and the top ten take 9.5% to 12%. Study results and limitations: Private clonotypes, not public ones, expanded at ibrutinib response. Clonality increased with ibrutinib response but returned toward baseline at progression.

The CDR3 has 14 amino acids. Between the trimmed V and J ends, which lost 3 bases and 0 bases, there was a span of 9 bases. Germline V CDR1 and CDR2: MGHRA, YSYEKL. A remark on this clone: No antigen is known for it.

The TCR was taken from a human donor with chronic lymphocytic leukemia. The material was PBMCs, obtained after 12 months of ibrutinib treatment. The V gene is TRBV4-1, the J gene TRBJ2-7, with D tentatively TRBD1 (6 bases). The CDR3 DNA reads as TGCGCCAGCAGCCAGCAACAGGGCTCCTACGAGCAGTACTTC. Protein: CASSQQQGSYEQYF.